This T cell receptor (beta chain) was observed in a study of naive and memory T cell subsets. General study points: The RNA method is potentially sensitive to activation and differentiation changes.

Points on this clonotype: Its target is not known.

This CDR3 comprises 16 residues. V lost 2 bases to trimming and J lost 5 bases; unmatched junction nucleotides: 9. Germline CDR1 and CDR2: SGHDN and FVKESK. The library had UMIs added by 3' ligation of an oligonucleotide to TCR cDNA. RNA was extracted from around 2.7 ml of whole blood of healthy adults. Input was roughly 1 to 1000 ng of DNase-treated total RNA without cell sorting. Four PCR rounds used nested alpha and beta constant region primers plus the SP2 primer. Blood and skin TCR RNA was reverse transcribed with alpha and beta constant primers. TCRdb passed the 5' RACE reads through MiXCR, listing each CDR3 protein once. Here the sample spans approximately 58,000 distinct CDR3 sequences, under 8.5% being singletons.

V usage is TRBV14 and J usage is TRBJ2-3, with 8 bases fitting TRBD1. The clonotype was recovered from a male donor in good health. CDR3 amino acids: CASSQPGGAGQDTQYF. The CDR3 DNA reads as TGTGCCAGCAGCCAACCAGGGGGCGCGGGACAAGATACGCAGTATTTT. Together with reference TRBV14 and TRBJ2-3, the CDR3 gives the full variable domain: EAGVTQFPSHSVIEKGQTVTLRCDPISGHDNLYWYRRVMGKEIKFLLHFVKESKQDESGMPNNRFLAERTGGTYSTLKVQPAELEDSGVYFCASSQPGGAGQDTQYFGPGTRLTVL.